These T cell receptor beta chains were read from a single sample in a study of blood T cell repertoires in COVID-19. The method was immunoSEQ multiplex PCR; TCRdb's version includes in-frame clones alone and lacks a portion of them. The sample contains around 150,000 clones, 87% of which appear only once. The sequencing input was peripheral blood. Source of these receptors: a woman aged 55-70 years who had recovered from COVID-19. The CDR3 runs from the conserved cysteine through the conserved F or W. Fields, in order: clone size, V gene, D gene, J gene, CDR3 DNA, CDR3 protein. A D gene is named only where the DNA matches it firmly. Clone size is stated in some rows and not others, as once, few, many or a class when expanded.

>-|TRBV5-5|-|TRBJ2-3
TGTGCCAGCAGCATCCCTACTACAGATACGCAGTATTTT
CASSIPTTDTQYF
>-|TRBV6-5|TRBD1|TRBJ1-1
TGTGCCAGCAGGAACGTCGACAGGGGAAGGACTGAAGCTTTCTTT
CASRNVDRGRTEAFF
>once|TRBV28|-|TRBJ1-2
TGTGCCAGCAGTTTATCCAGGGGAGACTATGGCTACACCTTC
CASSLSRGDYGYTF
>-|TRBV29-1|-|TRBJ1-6
TGCAGCGTTGACGGCAGGCCAAGCTCCTATAATTCACCCCTCCACTTT
CSVDGRPSSYNSPLHF
>-|TRBV6-5|TRBD1|TRBJ2-7
TGTGCCAGCAGTACAGGGGTCTACGAGCAGTACTTC
CASSTGVYEQYF
>-|TRBV5-1|-|TRBJ1-1
TGCGCCAGCAGCTCGCAGGCTTTGAACACTGAAGCTTTCTTT
CASSSQALNTEAFF
>-|TRBV9|-|TRBJ2-2
TGTGCCAGCAGCGCCCAAAGGGAGGGGGAGCTGTTTTTT
CASSAQREGELFF
>-|TRBV2|-|TRBJ2-1
TGTGCCAGCTTGGTGGACAGCTCCTACAATGAGCAGTTCTTC
CASLVDSSYNEQFF
>-|TRBV6-5|TRBD2|TRBJ2-1
TGTGCCAGCAGGCAGCGGGGGTATGAGCAGTTCTTC
CASRQRGYEQFF
>-|TRBV3-1/TRBV3-2|TRBD1|TRBJ2-2
TGTGCCAGCAGCCCGGGACAGACTTTCACCGGGGAGCTGTTTTTT
CASSPGQTFTGELFF
>-|TRBV6-5|TRBD1|TRBJ2-7
TGTGCCAGCAGGCCCGGGACAGGGGGCGAGTACGAGCAGTACTTC
CASRPGTGGEYEQYF
>few|TRBV14|-|TRBJ2-1
TGTGCCAGCAGCTACTACGATGAGCAGTTCTTC
CASSYYDEQFF
>-|TRBV6-5|-|TRBJ2-5
TGTGCCAGCGCCCAAGTAGGCCCGAGGCGAGAGACCCAGTACTTC
CASAQVGPRRETQYF
>-|TRBV11-3|-|TRBJ2-7
TGTGCCAGCAGCCGAGGTGTCTCCTACGAGCAGTACTTC
CASSRGVSYEQYF
>-|TRBV5-1|-|TRBJ2-1
TGCGCCAGCAGCGGTACCCTTACAGGGAGCTCCTACAATGAGCAGTTCTTC
CASSGTLTGSSYNEQFF
>-|TRBV29-1|-|TRBJ1-1
TGCAGCGTTACCGGGAACACTGAAGCTTTCTTT
CSVTGNTEAFF
>once|TRBV6-5|-|TRBJ2-7
TGTGCCAGCAGTTACTCGAGCTCCTACGAGCAGTACTTC
CASSYSSSYEQYF
>-|TRBV5-1|-|TRBJ2-7
TGCGCCAGCAGCTTCGACAGAACCTACGAGCAGTACTTC
CASSFDRTYEQYF
>-|TRBV5-1|-|TRBJ1-5
TGCGCCAGCAGCTTGATTCCAGGGAACAATCAGCCCCAGCATTTT
CASSLIPGNNQPQHF
>-|TRBV5-1|-|TRBJ2-5
TGCGCCAGCAGCACAGGACGCCTCCAAGAGACCCAGTACTTC
CASSTGRLQETQYF
>-|TRBV4-2|-|TRBJ2-7
TGTGCCAGCAGCCAAGAGGCAGGGATTGGGGTTTACGAGCAGTACTTC
CASSQEAGIGVYEQYF
>-|TRBV4-3|TRBD2|TRBJ2-1
TGCGCCAGCAGCCACGGGGGGGCCCGGAATGAGCAGTTCTTC
CASSHGGARNEQFF
>-|TRBV5-1|-|TRBJ2-5
TGCGCCAGCAGCTTGGTAGGGGCTTTGGAGACCCAGTACTTC
CASSLVGALETQYF
>-|TRBV9|-|TRBJ2-6
TGTGCCAGCAGCGCGACAGCTGGGGCCAACGTCCTGACTTTC
CASSATAGANVLTF
>once|TRBV28|-|TRBJ2-3
TGTGCCAGCAGTCCACAAACAGGGGGGGCAGATACGCAGTATTTT
CASSPQTGGADTQYF
>-|TRBV7-9|TRBD1|TRBJ1-1
TGTGCCAGCAGCGCCCCGGGACAGGTGGGCACTGAAGCTTTCTTT
CASSAPGQVGTEAFF
>-|TRBV5-1|TRBD1|TRBJ1-1
TGCGCCAGCAGCTTGACAGGGGGGAACACTGAAGCTTTCTTT
CASSLTGGNTEAFF
>-|TRBV11-2|TRBD1|TRBJ2-7
TGTGCCAGCAGCGAGGGACAGGGGACCCTCTACGAGCAGTACTTC
CASSEGQGTLYEQYF
>once|TRBV18|-|TRBJ1-1
TGTGCCAGCTCATCATCGACCAAGCAGGAAGAAGCTTTCTTT
CASSSSTKQEEAFF
>-|TRBV28|-|TRBJ1-1
TGTGCCAGCAGTTTATTTGGGGGCCAAGCTTTCTTT
CASSLFGGQAFF
>-|TRBV10-3|-|TRBJ1-6
TGTGCCACCCGCGCGGCCTCACCCTATAATTCACCCCTCCACTTT
CATRAASPYNSPLHF
>-|TRBV6-5|-|TRBJ1-1
TGTGCCAGCAGTTCGGTAGCAACTGAAGCTTTCTTT
CASSSVATEAFF
>-|TRBV5-4|TRBD1|TRBJ2-7
TGTGCCAGCAGCAAATGGACAGGACCCTACGAGCAGTACTTC
CASSKWTGPYEQYF
>-|TRBV27|TRBD1|TRBJ2-3
TGTGCCAGCAGTGCACCGGGACAGGGAGCAGATACGCAGTATTTT
CASSAPGQGADTQYF
>-|TRBV28|TRBD2|TRBJ2-3
TGTGCCAGCAGTCTACTAGCGGGGGGGCGGGGCACAGATACGCAGTATTTT
CASSLLAGGRGTDTQYF
>-|TRBV27|-|TRBJ1-6
TGTGCCAGCAGCCCCCTCACGACAGGAACTTCACCCCTCCACTTT
CASSPLTTGTSPLHF
>-|TRBV27|TRBD1|TRBJ1-2
TGTGCCAGCAGTTTCAATTCAGGGGGCGGTGGCTACACCTTC
CASSFNSGGGGYTF
>-|TRBV10-3|-|TRBJ2-6
TGTGCCATCAGGGGCGGACTTTTTTCTGGGGCCAACGTCCTGACTTTC
CAIRGGLFSGANVLTF
>-|TRBV28|-|TRBJ2-7
TGTGCCACTACGTTAGTGGGACAACCCCACGAGCAGTACTTC
CATTLVGQPHEQYF
>once|TRBV10-3|TRBD1|TRBJ2-3
TGTGCCATCAGTGACCAGACAGGGGGTCCTTTTGTGGATACGCAGTATTTT
CAISDQTGGPFVDTQYF
>-|TRBV4-3|TRBD2|TRBJ2-7
TGCGCCAGCAGCCAAGCCGGGACTAGCATCCGCTACGAGCAGTACTTC
CASSQAGTSIRYEQYF
>-|TRBV2|-|TRBJ2-1
TGTGCCAGCAGTGAATGGGGGCCAGGGACCCCTGCCAATGAGCAGTTCTTC
CASSEWGPGTPANEQFF
>-|TRBV9|TRBD1|TRBJ1-2
TGTGCCAGCAGCGGACAGGGGTACTATGGCTACACCTTC
CASSGQGYYGYTF
>-|TRBV21-1|-|TRBJ2-7
TGTGCCCGTACAGGCTGCGAGCAGTACTTC
CARTGCEQYF
>-|TRBV6-5|-|TRBJ1-2
TGTGCCAGCAGTTACTCGAGAAGGGGAGGCTATGGCTACACCTTC
CASSYSRRGGYGYTF
>-|TRBV7-9|TRBD2|TRBJ2-4
TGTGCCAGCAGCTCCCGGACTAGGGTTAACATTCAGTACTTC
CASSSRTRVNIQYF
>-|TRBV5-1|TRBD1|TRBJ2-1
TGCGCCAGCAGCTACGGACAGGGTCGATACAATGAGCAGTTCTTC
CASSYGQGRYNEQFF
>-|TRBV28|TRBD2|TRBJ2-3
TGTGCCAGCAGTCAAGCGGGGGCCTCCACAGATACGCAGTATTTT
CASSQAGASTDTQYF
>-|TRBV6-5|-|TRBJ1-3
TGTGCCAGCACCATGGGAGACTCTGGAAACACCATATATTTT
CASTMGDSGNTIYF
>-|TRBV28|TRBD1|TRBJ2-1
TGTGCCAGCAGTTTTGTGGGACAGGGCTCCTACAATGAGCAGTTCTTC
CASSFVGQGSYNEQFF
>-|TRBV7-3|-|TRBJ2-4
TGTGCCAGCAGGAGGCAGGGGTGGGCCAAAAACATTCAGTACTTC
CASRRQGWAKNIQYF
>-|TRBV24-1|-|TRBJ1-2
TGTGCCACCAGTGACGCTCCCGGGAGAGGCTACACCTTC
CATSDAPGRGYTF
>-|TRBV7-9|TRBD1|TRBJ1-2
TGTGCCAGCAGCCGGGGACAGGGGGATGGCTACACCTTC
CASSRGQGDGYTF
>-|TRBV12-3/TRBV12-4|TRBD1|TRBJ1-1
TGTGCCAGCAGTTTTCAGGGGGGTACGTCTTCTTTCTTT
CASSFQGGTSSFF
>-|TRBV6-5|-|TRBJ1-6
TGTGCCAGCAGTTACCAGGGTCTGAATTCACCCCTCCACTTT
CASSYQGLNSPLHF
>-|TRBV5-1|-|TRBJ1-1
TGCGCCAGCAGCTTTGGCGGGAACACTGAAGCTTTCTTT
CASSFGGNTEAFF
>-|TRBV3-1/TRBV3-2|-|TRBJ1-5
TGTGCCAGCAGCCAAGATCTCGGAGGTAATCAGCCCCAGCATTTT
CASSQDLGGNQPQHF